This T cell receptor beta chain appears in the sequencing data of a study of blood T cell repertoires in COVID-19 (dated by TCRdb to about 2020). Study-wide context: Samples covering the acute and convalescent phases of COVID-19 were provided by collaborators in the United States, Italy and Spain. The material from the prospective study consisted of cDNA or gDNA derived from T cells, B-cell-depleted T cells, or PBMCs. Deeply sampled blood TCRbeta repertoires from subjects exposed to, actively infected with, or recovered from COVID-19 were included in the dataset. The repertoires were released in a freely available public database intended as a resource for research on the immune response to SARS-CoV-2. Samples came from the ongoing ImmuneRACE study (first 160 participants) plus 1,254 subjects from 6 global collaborators. The sample metadata nearly always contained a de-identified subject ID, COVID-19 status, age in years and sex. Where available, HLA class I and class II types were obtained from metadata supplied by the sample provider rather than from assay-based typing.

TCRbeta CDR3 regions were amplified from genomic DNA by means of the immunoSEQ Assay, a bias-controlled multiplex PCR. On the study's bioinformatics: Within the assay, amplification of reference gene primers was used to estimate how many nucleated cells each sample contained. To quantify the absolute abundance of each unique TCRbeta CDR3 rearrangement, sequence reads were collapsed and filtered. For each sample, productive Simpson clonality was calculated as the square root of Simpson's diversity index across productive rearrangements. TCRdb took this table from immuneACCESS and kept in-frame rearrangements with V and J called. Such tables lack part of the clones; where checked against another copy, unresolved V genes explain under half of the gap, and the rest is unexplained. V, J and clone size reflect that table, while D and trimming were determined from the DNA. The sample yields under 300,000 clones; roughly 86% were counted once. The biggest ten clones account for about 3.3% of the sample.

This clone has a handful of counts. The antigen this receptor binds is unknown. No base quality values were provided; no much bigger clone lies one nucleotide off. In the prospective study, participants were 18 to 89 years old, resided in about two dozen geographic areas of the United States, and were enrolled through a virtual design. In the prospective study, cohorts were assigned on the basis of participant-reported clinical history obtained from a screening survey and a study questionnaire. Mobile phlebotomists in the prospective study collected whole blood, serum and a nasopharyngeal or oropharyngeal swab from every participant. Additional blood draws and questionnaires over an approximately 2-month period could optionally be provided by prospective study participants. Before DNA extraction, prospective study blood samples were shipped either frozen or at room temperature. Results and caveats for the whole study, not just this receptor: The quantity of clinical and demographic metadata differed by source and by participant and was supplied without curation.

There are 14 amino acids in the CDR3, from cysteine to phenylalanine inclusive. Only the CDR3 DNA is retained, 42 bases long and in frame from the first base. The receptor was derived from a middle-aged woman with acute COVID-19. Sequenced material: PBMCs or T cells enriched from blood (not recorded which). The V and J genes are TRBV21-1 and TRBJ1-1; TRBD1 reflects the table's D call only, with no check against the DNA. TRBV21-1 is a pseudogene segment. Here is the DNA: TGTGCCAGCAGCGCATCGACCCCAGGTACTGAAGCTTTCTTT. The encoded protein is CASSASTPGTEAFF.